The next 17 T cell receptor beta chains were all read from a single sample in a study of blood T cell repertoires in COVID-19. The protocol was immunoSEQ multiplex PCR, while the TCRdb copy is restricted to in-frame clones and leaves out a portion. The repertoire includes roughly 410,000 clones, approximately 91% of them detected once, and approximately 1.5% sits in the top ten. The sequenced sample was peripheral blood. Receptor source: a woman aged 40 to 50 with COVID-19, enrolled during active disease.

This clone was seen only once. The chain combines TRBV28 with TRBJ1-5; weak D call: TRBD1 (5 bases). This CDR3 is built from 17 residues. Per the germline V gene, CDR1 is MDHEN and CDR2 is SYDVKM. V gave up 7 bases and J gave up 1 base, with 20 bases separating them. The CDR3 loop reads CASTTPLGLTSNQPQHF. CDR3 nucleotides: TGTGCCAGCACCACACCCTTGGGACTCACAAGCAATCAGCCCCAGCATTTT.

V gene TRBV7-6 combines with J gene TRBJ2-2; D possibly corresponds to TRBD1 (5 bases). The CDR3 has 15 amino acids. Germline CDR1 is SGHVS and CDR2 is FNYEAQ. V was pared by 3 bases and J by 2 bases, with 10 bases between. The CDR3 here is CASSLGQSNTGELFF. The DNA for the CDR3 is TGTGCCAGCAGCTTGGGGCAGAGTAACACCGGGGAGCTGTTTTTT.

The gene calls are TRBV6-2 or TRBV6-3 and TRBJ1-2; D remains ambiguous. Germline-derived CDR1 and CDR2 are MNHEY and SVGEGT. V was pared by 3 bases and J by 5 bases, with 10 bases between. The CDR3 has 13 amino acids. The CDR3 DNA reads as TGTGCCAGCAGTTATCCGACTGATTATGGCTACACCTTC. Protein: CASSYPTDYGYTF.

The rearrangement links TRBV6-5 to TRBJ1-1; D perhaps matches TRBD1 (6 bases). V was shortened by 7 bases and J by 3 bases, with 18 bases between the two germline ends. Germline V lookup: CDR1 MNHEY, CDR2 SVGAGI. The CDR3 has 15 residues. CDR3 coding DNA: TGTGCCAGCACCTCCGCGTGGGGGCGCGACACTGAAGCTTTCTTT. Translation: CASTSAWGRDTEAFF.

CDR3 sequence reads: CASSTRQGSYNEQFF. The CDR3 DNA reads as TGTGCCAGCAGTACCCGACAGGGGTCCTACAATGAGCAGTTCTTC. This sequence joins TRBV6-6 and TRBJ2-1, with TRBD1 matching 8 bases. Losses at the gene ends were 5 bases for V and 1 base for J; bases not matched to a gene: 4. The CDR3 has 15 residues. Germline V CDR1 and CDR2: MNHNY, SVGAGI (reference sequence).

This chain connects TRBV7-9 to TRBJ1-5; a weak D match, TRBD1 (5 bases). CDR1 and CDR2 from the germline V gene are SEHNR and FQNEAQ (reference sequence). V was cut by 6 bases and J by 3 bases, with 18 bases left in between. This CDR3 spans 16 amino acids. The chain's CDR3 is CASSSYGAGYNQPQHF. CDR3 DNA sequence: TGTGCCAGCAGTTCTTATGGAGCAGGGTACAATCAGCCCCAGCATTTT.

The chain uses TRBV3-1 (or the pseudogene TRBV3-2) and TRBJ1-1; D uncertain. The CDR3 spans 11 residues. Trimming shortened V by 2 bases and J by 8 bases, and 6 bases separated the two germline ends. The germline V gene encodes CDR1 LGHDT and CDR2 YNNKEL (reference sequence). CDR3 DNA sequence: TGTGCCAGCAGCCAACAGTACGAAGCTTTCTTT. Protein: CASSQQYEAFF.

J is TRBJ2-5 and V is TRBV28, with 7 bases that match TRBD2. This CDR3 is 15 amino acids long. With 2 bases clipped from V and 2 bases from J, the junction kept 5 bases outside the gene matches. Germline V gene sequence: CDR1 MDHEN, CDR2 SYDVKM. CDR3 DNA: TGTGCCAGCAGTTTAATAACTAGCGATCAAGAGACCCAGTACTTC. Residues: CASSLITSDQETQYF.

The V gene is TRBV29-1, the J gene TRBJ2-1; the D gene could be TRBD1 or TRBD2 (5 bases each). V was pared by 7 bases and J by 7 bases, with 20 bases between. This CDR3 spans 14 amino acids. The germline CDR1 and CDR2 sequences are SQVTM and ANQGSEA. The CDR3 region is CSGGWAGLVNEQFF. CDR3 nucleotides: TGCAGCGGGGGGTGGGCAGGGTTAGTAAATGAGCAGTTCTTC.

This rearrangement joins TRBV15 to TRBJ2-1, with TRBD2 identical over 7 bases. V was clipped by 4 bases and J by 8 bases; unmatched bases: 20. Germline lookup yields CDR1 LNHNV and CDR2 YYDKDF (reference sequence). The CDR3 contains 18 residues. The CDR3 spells CATSITPGGGSTPHEQFF. DNA for the CDR3: TGTGCCACCAGCATCACACCTGGAGGCGGGAGCACGCCCCATGAGCAGTTCTTC.

This chain uses TRBV29-1 with TRBJ2-1; a weak D match, TRBD2 (6 bases). V was trimmed by 2 bases and J by 4 bases, leaving 9 bases between them. This CDR3 contains 13 residues. Germline-derived CDR1 and CDR2 are SQVTM and ANQGSEA. Written as DNA, the CDR3 is TGCAGCGTTGAACCGGGGGAGTACAATGAGCAGTTCTTC. Translating gives CSVEPGEYNEQFF.

This clone was found once. This chain connects TRBV5-1 to TRBJ2-1, with 15 positions matching TRBD2. The CDR3 sequence is 18 residues long. Germline lookup yields CDR1 SGHRS and CDR2 YFSETQ. Trimming cost V 0 bases and J 6 bases; bases outside gene matches: 7. The DNA of the CDR3 is TGCGCCAGCAGCTTGGGGGCCGAGGGACTAGCGGGGGGCAATGAGCAGTTCTTC. It yields the protein CASSLGAEGLAGGNEQFF.

V and J are TRBV18 and TRBJ2-1; TRBD1 aligns across 10 bases. CDR1 and CDR2 (germline): KGHSH, LQKENI. The CDR3 is made up of 15 amino acids. Trimming took 1 base from V and 6 from J; bases not matched to a gene: 3. Here the CDR3 DNA reads TGTGCCAGCTCACCACAAAGGACAGGGGGCAATGAGCAGTTCTTC. Residues: CASSPQRTGGNEQFF. The full variable domain, completed using reference TRBV18 and TRBJ2-1, is NAGVMQNPRHLVRRRGQEARLRCSPMKGHSHVYWYRQLPEEGLKFMVYLQKENIIDESGMPKERFSAEFPKEGPSILRIQQVVRGDSAAYFCASSPQRTGGNEQFFGPGTRLTVL.

There are a few counts of this clone. The CDR3 is CASSLSRQGEAFF. The CDR3 nucleotides are TGTGCCAGCAGTTTATCCCGACAGGGTGAAGCTTTCTTT. The J gene is TRBJ1-1, the V gene TRBV27; 7 nucleotides align to TRBD1. V lost 0 bases to trimming and J lost 7 bases; unmatched junction nucleotides: 2. The length of the CDR3 is 13 residues. Germline V gives CDR1 MNHEY, CDR2 SMNVEV (reference sequence).

This clone was observed a handful of times. The chain combines TRBV30 with TRBJ2-2; the match to TRBD2 covers 14 bases. Germline V gives CDR1 GTSNPN, CDR2 SVGIG (reference sequence). This CDR3 contains 15 residues. J was trimmed by 6 bases and V by 3 bases; bases with no gene match: 3. CDR3 nucleotide sequence: TGTGCCTGGAGGGGACTAGCGGGAGTGTCCGGGGAGCTGTTTTTT. This translates into CAWRGLAGVSGELFF.

This clone showed up just once. The genes are TRBV7-2 and TRBJ2-3, with 8 bases fitting TRBD2. The length of the CDR3 is 18 residues. With 1 base clipped from V and 1 base from J, the junction kept 10 bases outside the gene matches. Germline values: CDR1 SGHTA, CDR2 FQGNSA. The CDR3 region is CASSLGGGRPSRTDTQYF. The CDR3, as DNA: TGTGCCAGCAGCTTAGGGGGCGGGAGGCCCTCCCGCACAGATACGCAGTATTTT.

The rearrangement uses TRBV11-2 and TRBJ1-5; D is unresolved. Trimming cost V 0 bases and J 0 bases, with 6 bases left between them. Germline V gene sequence: CDR1 SGHAT, CDR2 FQNNGV. The CDR3 consists of 15 residues. For the CDR3, the DNA is TGTGCCAGCAGCTTAGAATCCTATAGCAATCAGCCCCAGCATTTT. This sequence encodes CASSLESYSNQPQHF.